The entry below describes one T cell receptor (beta chain). Its matching antigen is unknown. The data were obtained in a study of long-term antiretroviral therapy in people with HIV. Notes on the study in general: Clones showing expansion before ART dominated the repertoire at all time points. CDR3 lengths in HIV samples spanned a narrower range than controls.

The germline V gene has CDR1 MNHNY and CDR2 SVGAGI (reference sequence). The ends were cut back, 2 bases at V and 10 bases at J, with 9 bases in the middle. This CDR3 spans 13 amino acids. This was the immunoSEQ v3.0 assay at survey level. The data were produced by immunoSEQ multiplex PCR, yet TCRdb's version contains in-frame clones alone and is incomplete. The sample lists 25,000 to 35,000 clones, around 93% occurring once. The receptor's source is a man aged 45 to 65 with HIV. The sequenced sample was unsorted PBMCs, obtained 7.4 years after starting antiretroviral therapy. This chain links TRBV6-6 with TRBJ1-6, with a tentative D call TRBD1 (5 bases). CDR3 in amino acids: CASSYRQGSPLHF. CDR3 nucleotide sequence: TGTGCCAGCAGTTACCGTCAGGGCTCACCCCTCCACTTT.